One sample yielded the 15 T cell receptor beta chains listed below, sequenced in a study of blood T cell repertoires in COVID-19. Profiled with immunoSEQ multiplex PCR; TCRdb holds only in-frame clones, not every one. The table has 70,000 to 75,000 clones, around nine tenths seen once. The sequenced material came from peripheral blood. The source of these receptors is a human donor in a cohort sampled during active COVID-19.

This chain joins TRBV19 and TRBJ1-3, with D possibly TRBD1 on 5 matching bases. The CDR3 covers 15 residues. V was trimmed by 7 bases and J by 2 bases, leaving 15 bases between them. Germline loops: CDR1 LNHDA, CDR2 SQIVND (reference sequence). The CDR3, as DNA: TGTGCCAGTACTTACACCCCAGGGACTGGAAACACCATATATTTT. Amino acids: CASTYTPGTGNTIYF.

The CDR3 sequence: CASSFTQGEQYF. The CDR3 coding sequence is TGTGCCAGCAGCTTCACCCAGGGAGAGCAGTACTTC. This sequence joins TRBV5-6 and TRBJ2-7; D is perhaps TRBD1 (5 bases). Germline V gene data show CDR1 as SGHDT and CDR2 as YYEEEE. The CDR3 length is 12 residues. V lost 2 bases and J lost 7, with 10 bases in between.

This chain joins TRBV7-9 and TRBJ2-7, with 7 positions matching TRBD1. V lost 4 bases, J lost 0 bases, and 3 bases stayed unmatched. Germline values: CDR1 SEHNR, CDR2 FQNEAQ (reference sequence). The CDR3 is made up of 14 amino acids. The CDR3 region has the DNA TGTGCCAGCAGCTCACAGGGGACCTCCTACGAGCAGTACTTC. It yields the protein CASSSQGTSYEQYF.

V gene TRBV4-1 combines with J gene TRBJ2-1; 14 nucleotides align to TRBD2. Germline CDR1 and CDR2: MGHRA and YSYEKL. With 1 base clipped from V and 8 bases from J, the junction kept 4 bases outside the gene matches. The CDR3 has 16 residues. CDR3 region: CASSQVTSGRGYEQFF. The DNA of the CDR3 is TGCGCCAGCAGCCAAGTGACTAGCGGGAGGGGCTATGAGCAGTTCTTC.

J is TRBJ1-2 and V is TRBV3-1 (or the pseudogene TRBV3-2); D may be TRBD1 (5 bases). Trimming shortened V by 1 base and J by 5 bases, and 11 bases separated the two germline ends. The CDR3 is 14 amino acids. Germline CDR1 reads LGHDT; CDR2 reads YNNKEL (reference sequence). The DNA for the CDR3 is TGTGCCAGCAGCCAAGCGCAGGGAGGGTATGGCTACACCTTC. Its protein is CASSQAQGGYGYTF.

The chain joins TRBV7-8 to TRBJ2-7; weak D call: TRBD1 (6 bases). The CDR3 has 15 residues. Between the trimmed V and J ends, which lost 0 bases and 0 bases, there was a span of 9 bases. Germline values: CDR1 SGHVS, CDR2 FQNEAQ. The CDR3 is CASSLAPGVSYEQYF. The CDR3 nucleotides read TGTGCCAGCAGCTTAGCGCCAGGGGTCTCCTACGAGCAGTACTTC.

The chain uses TRBV5-5 and TRBJ2-7; possible D gene TRBD2, 6 bases. Trimming pared 4 bases from V and 2 bases from J, leaving 13 bases between. The CDR3 loop spans 14 amino acids. Germline V lookup: CDR1 SGHKS, CDR2 YYEKEE (reference sequence). DNA of the CDR3: TGTGCCAGCAGCCCCACGGGGGTTGCCTACGAGCAGTACTTC. It specifies CASSPTGVAYEQYF. Using reference TRBV5-5 and TRBJ2-7 for the parts outside the CDR3, the full variable domain is DAGVTQSPTHLIKTRGQQVTLRCSPISGHKSVSWYQQVLGQGPQFIFQYYEKEERGRGNFPDRFSARQFPNYSSELNVNALLLGDSALYLCASSPTGVAYEQYFGPGTRLTVT.

This clone appeared a few times. This sequence joins TRBV7-8 and TRBJ2-5; D unclear. CDR1 SGHVS and CDR2 FQNEAQ come from the germline V gene. Trimming pared 4 bases from V and 2 bases from J, leaving 2 bases between. This CDR3 is 11 amino acids long. The CDR3 nucleotides are TGTGCCAGCAGCTCGCAAGAGACCCAGTACTTC. As protein: CASSSQETQYF.

The rearrangement links TRBV11-2 to TRBJ2-5; D ambiguous. The CDR3 covers 15 residues. The V end was cut by 1 base, the J end by 4 bases, with 13 bases between. The V gene's germline CDR1 is SGHAT and CDR2 FQNNGV. For the CDR3, the DNA is TGTGCCAGCAGCTTAGGATCCTTCTCGGGAGAGACCCAGTACTTC. It codes for CASSLGSFSGETQYF.

V and J are TRBV28 and TRBJ1-5; 9 bases fit TRBD1. The V gene's germline CDR1 is MDHEN and CDR2 SYDVKM. V lost 3 bases and J lost 5; bases outside the gene matches: 8. The CDR3 covers 16 residues. CDR3 bases: TGTGCCAGCAGTTTTTCGGGACAGGGTTTCCATCAGCCCCAGCATTTT. It yields the protein CASSFSGQGFHQPQHF.

This chain joins TRBV21-1 and TRBJ1-1. TRBV21-1 counts as a pseudogene. There are 9 residues in the CDR3. The chain's CDR3 is CASSLKAFF. In DNA, the CDR3 is TGTGCCAGCAGCCTTAAAGCTTTCTTT.

The chain employs TRBV4-3 and TRBJ2-2, with D perhaps matching TRBD1 (6 bases). From germline, CDR1 is LGHNA and CDR2 YSLEER. V shed 4 bases and J shed 1 base, with 13 bases lying between them. This CDR3 contains 16 residues. The CDR3 DNA is TGCGCCAGCAGCCGGTCGGGGACACAGAACACCGGGGAGCTGTTTTTT. This encodes CASSRSGTQNTGELFF.

The rearrangement joins TRBV6-5 to TRBJ1-4, with 8 bases matching TRBD1. CDR1 and CDR2 (germline): MNHEY, SVGAGI. The trim removed 6 bases at V and 7 bases at J, leaving 10 bases unmatched. This CDR3 comprises 15 residues. CDR3 sequence: CASSSRGQLGEKLFF. The CDR3 nucleotides read TGTGCCAGCAGCTCCAGGGGGCAGTTGGGTGAAAAACTGTTTTTT.

In nucleotides, the CDR3 is TGTGCCAGCAGCCAAGATAACGGACAGGAGGGCCCTCTCACCGGGGAGCTGTTTTTT. This encodes CASSQDNGQEGPLTGELFF. The chain couples TRBV4-2 to TRBJ2-2; possibly TRBD1 for D (7 bases). This CDR3 comprises 19 residues. Trimming left V 0 bases short and J 4 bases short, with 21 bases between. Germline values: CDR1 LGHNA, CDR2 YNFKEQ.

Only one count was recorded for this clone. The J gene is TRBJ1-5, the V gene TRBV7-2, with D perhaps matching TRBD1 (5 bases). The CDR3 runs to 13 residues. The ends were cut back, 5 bases at V and 7 bases at J, with 12 bases in the middle. CDR1 and CDR2 (germline): SGHTA, FQGNSA. CDR3 DNA sequence: TGTGCCAGCAGCCCCGGGGGAGTCCAGCCCCAGCATTTT. This codes for CASSPGGVQPQHF.